A single TCR beta chain is shown here with its context. This clonotype was counted many times. Its binding antigen is unknown. No much larger clone exists at a distance of one base, and base qualities are not known. A patient counted as having stable Graves' hyperthyroidism if no progression to ophthalmopathy occurred over 18 months of follow-up. Hyperthyroidism patients were newly diagnosed, had a disease duration of under 2 months, and were aged 18 to 65 years. Any patient with an uncontrolled infection, another autoimmune disease, pregnancy or lactation was excluded. Diagnoses were based on clinical symptoms, serum thyroxine and TRAb, thyroid ultrasound and orbital computed tomography. PBMCs were isolated from roughly 10 ml of fresh peripheral blood by Ficoll-Paque density gradient centrifugation. Total RNA was extracted using Trizol reagent, and RNA quality was assessed on an Agilent 2100 Bioanalyzer.

This entry is derived from a study of T cells in Graves' hyperthyroidism and ophthalmopathy (dated by TCRdb to between 2018 and 2020). About the study as a whole: Peripheral blood was collected at initial diagnosis, before any treatment. TCR V-J signatures able to tell the groups apart were searched for in a discovery cohort of 90 to 100 patients, of whom over 40 had Graves' ophthalmopathy and roughly 58 had stable Graves' hyperthyroidism. An independent validation cohort of about 19 hyperthyroidism patients and 15 or so patients who later progressed to ophthalmopathy tested prospective prediction of ophthalmopathy. According to the paper, TCR Vbeta CDR3 sequencing was carried out on about 140 peripheral blood samples, which came from 40 to 45 ophthalmopathy, approximately 78 hyperthyroidism and roughly 17 progressor patients. Once sampling was done, hyperthyroidism patients were given methimazole at a starting dose of 30 mg daily, whereas ophthalmopathy patients were given high-dose intravenous methylprednisolone. For training and testing, the 100 or so patients in the discovery cohort were randomly divided in a 7:3 ratio. The study also compared thyroid tissue and blood T-cell repertoires from over 5 Graves' hyperthyroidism patients. Study-wide findings and limitations: During validation, the model predicted progression to ophthalmopathy a median of around 6 months ahead of onset, with roughly 65% sensitivity and about 72% specificity. In cross-validation, a model built on a 13 V-J signature told ophthalmopathy apart from stable hyperthyroidism with under 90% sensitivity and 81% to 82% specificity, and in testing the same model reached 80%/75%. Sample size was not statistically predetermined, and investigators were not blinded to group allocation. Most expanded thyroid clonotypes (frequency above 0.001) were also detected in blood, a finding suggesting that blood repertoires may reflect thyroid immune responses.

Amplification of TCR beta CDR3 regions was carried out from RNA transcripts. For the first round of RT-PCR on the TCR CDR3, the HTBI primer set was used together with the Qiagen OneStep RT-PCR kit. The libraries were constructed in a second round of multiplex PCR and then size-selected and purified. Libraries were sequenced paired-end with 100 bp reads on an Illumina HiSeq2000. The published analysis was carried out like this. Raw data were processed with SOAPnuke, discarding reads with adapters, uncalled bases, mean Phred below 15, or no exact constant-primer or identifier match. High-quality paired reads were merged using COPE v1.2.5, and each unique nucleotide sequence was defined as a clonotype. Clonotypes were aligned to IMGT TRBV, TRBD and TRBJ reference segments using MiTCR v1.1. Analysis was restricted to V-J combinations with a frequency above 0.0001, which covered just over 98% of repertoires. A TCS score was defined as the ratio between F50 (clonal expansion) and ExV (chaos), using BLOSUM62-based TCRdist between CDR3 peptides within each V-J. Welch's t-statistics and random forest reduced just over 500 V-J features to fewer than 15, which were used in a naive Bayes classifier (R e1071). TCRdb trimmed the raw reads at Q25, called clones with MiXCR and kept productive beta chains. Under each unique CDR3 protein, matching rows form one entry showing the most common genes and DNA. TCRdb assigned the V and J calls; the authors' analysis was not used. The sample data list about 560,000 distinct CDR3 sequences, and approximately 14% of these were observed just once. The ten largest account for around 7.3% of the sample.

Taken from the germline V gene, the CDR1 and CDR2 loops are SGHRS and YFSETQ. Inclusive of the bounding cysteine and phenylalanine, the CDR3 is 17 residues long. The DNA shown is the 51-base CDR3, in frame from base 1. Trimming takes 2 bases off V and 6 bases off J; junction bases not matched to a gene: 10. This receptor was taken from a woman in her twenties or thirties with Graves' hyperthyroidism. What was sequenced was blood. The chain is made from TRBV5-1 and TRBJ2-7, with 14 bases matching TRBD2. The nucleotides are TGCGCCAGCAGCTTCGGGACTAGCGGGAGAGGAACGTCCGAGCAGTACTTC. Its translation is CASSFGTSGRGTSEQYF. Supplemented by the reference TRBV5-1 and TRBJ2-7 proteins around the CDR3, the complete variable domain is KAGVTQTPRYLIKTRGQQVTLSCSPISGHRSVSWYQQTPGQGLQFLFEYFSETQRNKGNFPGRFSGRQFSNSRSEMNVSTLELGDSALYLCASSFGTSGRGTSEQYFGPGTRLTVT.